What follows are 32 T cell receptor beta chains derived from one specimen sequenced in a study of blood T cell repertoires in COVID-19. Measured with immunoSEQ multiplex PCR; TCRdb has only the in-frame clones, and not every one. The data contain tens of thousands of clones, around 88% of them singletons. Input material: peripheral blood. Receptor source: a woman older than 75 with acute or convalescent COVID-19.

This chain links TRBV18 with TRBJ2-7, with 7 bases fitting TRBD1. CDR1 KGHSH and CDR2 LQKENI come from the germline V gene. The CDR3 totals 15 residues. V was pared by 0 bases and J by 0 bases, with 2 bases of the junction left unmatched. The CDR3 here is CASSPPGQISYEQYF. CDR3 DNA: TGTGCCAGCTCACCACCGGGACAGATCTCCTACGAGCAGTACTTC.

To note about this clone: Different DNA sequences within this sample yield the same CDR3. The chain joins TRBV12-3 or TRBV12-4 to TRBJ1-2; D not resolved. This CDR3 has 12 residues. The V end lost 5 bases, the J end lost 4 bases, and 8 bases lay between the germline ends. The CDR3 nucleotides are TGTGCCAGCAGTCTTGAGGGCTATGGCTACACCTTC. Translated, it gives CASSLEGYGYTF.

The chain has TRBV7-9 and TRBJ2-7; D uncertain. V shed 6 bases and J shed 7 bases, with 16 bases lying between them. CDR3 length: 13 amino acids. Per the germline V gene, CDR1 is SEHNR and CDR2 is FQNEAQ (reference sequence). The CDR3 region is CASSTSHEEEQYF. CDR3 nucleotides: TGTGCCAGCAGTACAAGTCACGAGGAAGAGCAGTACTTC.

This sequence joins TRBV30 and TRBJ1-1, with a weak D call TRBD1 (5 bases). Germline CDR1 GTSNPN, CDR2 SVGIG (reference sequence). V lost 1 base, J lost 4 bases, and 19 bases lay in between. The CDR3 has 16 residues. The CDR3 sequence: CAWSAGGAGWGTEAFF. Here the CDR3 DNA reads TGTGCCTGGAGTGCGGGCGGGGCAGGTTGGGGCACTGAAGCTTTCTTT.

V gene TRBV6-5 combines with J gene TRBJ2-3; a possible D gene is TRBD2 (6 bases). The germline V and J ends were trimmed by 8 bases and 2 bases, with 11 bases remaining between them. Germline assignment: CDR1 MNHEY and CDR2 SVGAGI. The CDR3 sequence is 13 residues long. CDR3 bases: TGTGCCAGCCGGGGCGGGGCCACAGATACGCAGTATTTT. This translates into CASRGGATDTQYF.

This chain connects TRBV6-5 to TRBJ2-2; TRBD2 matches at 7 bases. This CDR3 is built from 14 residues. Germline V CDR1 and CDR2: MNHEY, SVGAGI. The trim removed 6 bases at V and 5 bases at J, leaving 6 bases unmatched. CDR3 protein: CASRSLAVTGELFF. In DNA form, the CDR3 reads TGTGCCAGCAGAAGTCTAGCGGTAACCGGGGAGCTGTTTTTT.

This clone showed up just once. The chain recombines TRBV5-1 with TRBJ1-1; 7 bases align to TRBD1. The CDR3 extends over 14 amino acids. Germline values: CDR1 SGHRS, CDR2 YFSETQ. V trimming: 0 bases; J trimming: 4 bases; junction bases outside the gene matches: 3. CDR3 sequence: CASSLDRGITEAFF. DNA for the CDR3: TGCGCCAGCAGCTTGGACAGGGGTATCACTGAAGCTTTCTTT.

The chain recombines TRBV5-1 with TRBJ2-1; TRBD1 aligns across 7 bases. The CDR3 extends over 13 amino acids. CDR1 and CDR2 (germline): SGHRS, YFSETQ. The J segment lost 6 bases and the V segment lost 5 bases, leaving 5 bases of the junction unmatched. Here the CDR3 DNA reads TGCGCCAGCAGAAGGGACAGCGTCAATGAGCAGTTCTTC. As protein: CASRRDSVNEQFF.

The chain links TRBV7-2 to TRBJ2-7, with unresolved D. The CDR3 covers 14 residues. Germline values: CDR1 SGHTA, CDR2 FQGNSA. The ends were cut back, 4 bases at V and 5 bases at J, with 15 bases in the middle. The CDR3, as DNA: TGTGCCAGCAGCTCACCCCGGTCGTCTGACGAGCAGTACTTC. Translation: CASSSPRSSDEQYF.

This chain joins TRBV11-2 and TRBJ2-5; TRBD1 matches 11 bases. Germline V lookup: CDR1 SGHAT, CDR2 FQNNGV. This CDR3 contains 16 residues. The V gene end was trimmed by 5 bases and the J gene end by 2 bases; junction bases not matched to a gene: 7. CDR3 sequence (DNA): TGTGCCAGCAGCATCTCCGGGACAGGGGGACAAGAGACCCAGTACTTC. Translating gives CASSISGTGGQETQYF.

Here the CDR3 reads CASSLSRGETDTQYF. Written as DNA, the CDR3 is TGTGCCAGCAGCTTATCGAGAGGTGAAACAGATACGCAGTATTTT. The V call is TRBV7-2, the J call TRBJ2-3, with D hard to call. The CDR3 loop spans 15 amino acids. V was trimmed by 2 bases and J by 3 bases, leaving 12 bases between them. Germline V gene lookup returns CDR1 SGHTA and CDR2 FQGNSA. Supplemented by reference TRBV7-2 and TRBJ2-3, the full variable domain reads GAGVSQSPSNKVTEKGKDVELRCDPISGHTALYWYRQSLGQGLEFLIYFQGNSAPDKSGLPSDRFSAERTGGSVSTLTIQRTQQEDSAVYLCASSLSRGETDTQYFGPGTRLTVL.

V usage is TRBV9 and J usage is TRBJ2-3; D gene uncertain. Germline CDR1 is SGDLS and CDR2 is YYNGEE. The V gene lost 4 bases and the J gene lost 3 bases, with 6 bases spanning the gap. The CDR3 runs to 12 residues. The CDR3 DNA reads as TGTGCCAGCAGCCCCCCGACAGATACGCAGTATTTT. It translates to CASSPPTDTQYF.

This sequence joins TRBV29-1 and TRBJ1-1; possibly TRBD1 for D (5 bases). This CDR3 region has 12 residues. Per the germline V gene, CDR1 is SQVTM and CDR2 is ANQGSEA. The V and J ends lost 3 bases and 3 bases respectively, with 8 bases between them. The CDR3 protein is CSVDGGYTEAFF. The CDR3 DNA reads as TGCAGCGTTGATGGGGGGTACACTGAAGCTTTCTTT.

The chain has TRBV10-3 and TRBJ1-1; the D is unclear. The CDR3 totals 15 residues. The ends were cut back, 4 bases at V and 4 bases at J, with 16 bases in the middle. Germline lookup yields CDR1 ENHRY and CDR2 SYGVKD. Here the CDR3 reads CAISAGSFPSTEAFF. The CDR3 DNA sequence: TGTGCCATCAGTGCGGGGTCTTTTCCCAGCACTGAAGCTTTCTTT.

The chain is built from TRBV6-5 and TRBJ2-5; 7 nucleotides agree with TRBD2. The germline CDR1 and CDR2 sequences are MNHEY and SVGAGI. This CDR3 contains 14 residues. The V segment lost 5 bases and the J segment 5 bases; nucleotides outside the gene matches: 8. This chain's CDR3 is CASSRHAGDETQYF. The CDR3 DNA is TGTGCCAGCAGTCGACATGCGGGGGACGAGACCCAGTACTTC.

The chain employs TRBV5-4 and TRBJ2-5; D unclear. The CDR3 sequence is 14 residues long. CDR1 is SGHNT and CDR2 is YYREEE in the germline V gene (reference sequence). Trimming cost V 1 base and J 1 base, with 8 bases left between them. CDR3 bases: TGTGCCAGCAGCTTGCGACACCTCCAAGAGACCCAGTACTTC. This sequence encodes CASSLRHLQETQYF.

The chain recombines TRBV6-1 with TRBJ2-1; TRBD1 matches at 8 bases. The germline V gene has CDR1 MNHNS and CDR2 SASEGT. CDR3 length equals 15 residues. Trimming took 5 bases from V and 6 from J; bases not matched to a gene: 9. CDR3 sequence (DNA): TGTGCCAGCAGTCCCAACGGCAGGGGGCGCAATGAGCAGTTCTTC. Translation: CASSPNGRGRNEQFF.

The chain combines TRBV6-1 with TRBJ1-2, with D maybe TRBD1 (6 bases). The V gene's germline CDR1 is MNHNS and CDR2 SASEGT. V lost 2 bases and J lost 7, with 26 bases in between. There are 18 residues in the CDR3. CDR3 sequence (DNA): TGTGCCAGCAGTGAAAACGTAAGGGGGTTGGGTTGGGGTAGTGGCTACACCTTC. It translates to CASSENVRGLGWGSGYTF.

In DNA, the CDR3 is TGTGCCAGTAGTATTAATAAGTTGACAGACAATGAGCAGTTCTTC. It codes for CASSINKLTDNEQFF. V gene TRBV19 combines with J gene TRBJ2-1; D is possibly TRBD1 (5 bases). Germline CDR1 is LNHDA and CDR2 is SQIVND (reference sequence). V lost 3 bases, J lost 5 bases, and 14 bases lay in between. CDR3 length: 15 amino acids.

This sequence joins TRBV5-1 and TRBJ2-1; TRBD2 might be the D (6 bases). The V end was cut by 2 bases, the J end by 3 bases, with 12 bases between. The CDR3 consists of 15 residues. From germline, CDR1 is SGHRS and CDR2 YFSETQ. The CDR3 DNA reads TGCGCCAGCAGCTTAAGTAGCGGTAGCTACAATGAGCAGTTCTTC. This translates into CASSLSSGSYNEQFF.

This clone was observed a handful of times. An end of the junction does not agree with germline; a read error may underlie this. The CDR3 region has the DNA TGTGCCAGCAGCTCTCAGGGAAGGCCCGACTTT. Translated, it gives CASSSQGRPDF. This rearrangement joins TRBV7-8 to TRBJ1-1; D may be TRBD1 (5 bases). The CDR3 runs to 11 residues. Germline CDR1 is SGHVS and CDR2 is FQNEAQ.

The chain couples TRBV4-2 to TRBJ1-5; TRBD1 agrees at 10 bases. After removal of 4 bases from V and 5 bases from J, the junction contained 2 bases not matched to a gene. The CDR3 is 14 amino acids. Germline V lookup: CDR1 LGHNA, CDR2 YNFKEQ. CDR3 region: CASSRGQGDQPQHF. The CDR3 DNA is TGTGCCAGCAGCCGTGGACAGGGGGATCAGCCCCAGCATTTT.

Only a few counts were recorded for this clone. V and J are TRBV6-2 or TRBV6-3 and TRBJ2-1; a weak D match, TRBD1 (6 bases). This CDR3 contains 13 residues. Germline V lookup: CDR1 MNHEY, CDR2 SVGEGT. The V gene lost 2 bases and the J gene lost 8 bases, with 10 bases spanning the gap. In DNA, the CDR3 is TGTGCCAGCAGTTACCGAGGGGGTTATGAGCAGTTCTTC. Translation gives CASSYRGGYEQFF.

V usage is TRBV9 and J usage is TRBJ2-5, with TRBD1 matching 12 bases. The CDR3 is 16 amino acids. The germline V gene encodes CDR1 SGDLS and CDR2 YYNGEE. V was clipped by 4 bases and J by 7 bases; unmatched bases: 11. This CDR3 is CASSPRGTGGERTQYF. The DNA of the CDR3 is TGTGCCAGCAGCCCCCGAGGGACAGGGGGCGAGAGGACCCAGTACTTC.

The chain couples TRBV29-1 to TRBJ2-5; D remains unclear. The germline V gene encodes CDR1 SQVTM and CDR2 ANQGSEA. This CDR3 comprises 11 residues. Trimming cost V 6 bases and J 5 bases, with 10 bases left between them. The CDR3 DNA reads as TGCAGCGTAGGAGAGGAGGAGACCCAGTACTTC. Translated: CSVGEEETQYF.

The chain uses TRBV2 and TRBJ2-3; maybe TRBD2 (6 bases). Per germline, CDR1 SNHLY and CDR2 FYNNEI. The CDR3 consists of 14 residues. V gave up 6 bases and J gave up 2 bases, with 12 bases separating them. CDR3 residues: CASSRSGDTDTQYF. CDR3 sequence (DNA): TGTGCCAGCAGCCGGTCGGGGGACACAGATACGCAGTATTTT.

The chain links TRBV2 to TRBJ2-1; D unresolved. Trimming pared 4 bases from V and 5 bases from J, leaving 9 bases between. Germline values: CDR1 SNHLY, CDR2 FYNNEI. The CDR3 consists of 13 residues. CDR3 DNA sequence: TGTGCCAGCAGTGTCCAGGATAACAATGAGCAGTTCTTC. Its translation is CASSVQDNNEQFF.

The gene calls are TRBV5-1 and TRBJ1-5; D possibly corresponds to TRBD1 (5 bases). Trimming took 0 bases from V and 0 from J, leaving 7 bases between them. This CDR3 is 15 amino acids long. Germline V gene lookup returns CDR1 SGHRS and CDR2 YFSETQ. The CDR3 region is CASSLEGASNQPQHF. CDR3 bases: TGCGCCAGCAGCTTGGAAGGGGCTAGCAATCAGCCCCAGCATTTT.

The rearrangement joins TRBV7-9 to TRBJ1-2; 12 positions agree with TRBD1. Germline assignment: CDR1 SEHNR and CDR2 FQNEAQ (reference sequence). This CDR3 contains 15 residues. With V trimmed by 3 bases and J by 6 bases, 5 bases remained unmatched. Here the CDR3 reads CASSLSGTGGDGYTF. The CDR3 DNA reads as TGTGCCAGCAGCTTGTCTGGGACAGGGGGCGATGGCTACACCTTC. Filled out from reference TRBV7-9 and TRBJ1-2, the complete variable domain reads DTGVSQNPRHKITKRGQNVTFRCDPISEHNRLYWYRQTLGQGPEFLTYFQNEAQLEKSRLLSDRFSAERPKGSFSTLEIQRTEQGDSAMYLCASSLSGTGGDGYTFGSGTRLTVV.

The chain combines TRBV5-1 with TRBJ2-2; D gene uncertain. This CDR3 spans 15 amino acids. V dropped 1 base and J dropped 0 bases, with 7 bases sitting between them. Germline V gene data show CDR1 as SGHRS and CDR2 as YFSETQ. Here the CDR3 reads CASSLSLPNTGELFF. In DNA, the CDR3 is TGCGCCAGCAGCTTGAGCCTACCGAACACCGGGGAGCTGTTTTTT.

The rearrangement uses TRBV7-9 and TRBJ1-5, with 8 bases matching TRBD1. CDR3 length: 15 amino acids. CDR1 and CDR2 from the germline V gene are SEHNR and FQNEAQ (reference sequence). The ends lost 5 bases at V and 3 bases at J; junction bases unmatched: 6. The CDR3 sequence: CASSAQGAINQPQHF. DNA for the CDR3: TGTGCCAGCAGCGCGCAGGGGGCGATCAATCAGCCCCAGCATTTT. The entire variable domain, with the rest obtained from reference TRBV7-9 and TRBJ1-5, is as follows: DTGVSQNPRHKITKRGQNVTFRCDPISEHNRLYWYRQTLGQGPEFLTYFQNEAQLEKSRLLSDRFSAERPKGSFSTLEIQRTEQGDSAMYLCASSAQGAINQPQHFGDGTRLSIL.

This rearrangement joins TRBV5-1 to TRBJ2-5, with D maybe TRBD1 (5 bases). This CDR3 comprises 15 residues. Germline-derived CDR1 and CDR2 are SGHRS and YFSETQ. V gave up 0 bases and J gave up 1 base, with 10 bases separating them. The CDR3 protein is CASSLGGRPQETQYF. The CDR3 DNA reads as TGCGCCAGCAGCTTGGGGGGCAGGCCCCAAGAGACCCAGTACTTC.